The T cell receptor beta chain under discussion was sequenced for a study of naive and memory T cell subsets. Study observations and caveats: TCR abundance followed a power law differing between naive and memory subsets.

Both TRBC1 and TRBC2 were covered by a beta constant-region primer of two equimolar oligonucleotides. In TCRdb, the UMI-ligation and nested PCR reads were re-called with MiXCR into one record per CDR3 protein. The top ten clones hold more than 15% of a sample with 25,000 to 30,000 distinct CDR3 sequences, over 8.5% of them seen once. This CDR3 region has 14 residues. V was clipped by 7 bases and J by 5 bases, with 18 bases between them. Germline-derived CDR1 and CDR2 are MRHNA and SNTAGT. Note on this clonotype: Antigen: not known.

The sequencing input was effector memory CD4+ T cells from blood. Described subset: effector memory, CD45RA- CD27-. The genes are TRBV6-4 and TRBJ2-7, with no clear D. This TCR came from a human donor in good health. CDR3 DNA: TGTGCCAGCATTTGGGCTGACCACGAAGACGAGCAGTACTTC. Encoded protein: CASIWADHEDEQYF.